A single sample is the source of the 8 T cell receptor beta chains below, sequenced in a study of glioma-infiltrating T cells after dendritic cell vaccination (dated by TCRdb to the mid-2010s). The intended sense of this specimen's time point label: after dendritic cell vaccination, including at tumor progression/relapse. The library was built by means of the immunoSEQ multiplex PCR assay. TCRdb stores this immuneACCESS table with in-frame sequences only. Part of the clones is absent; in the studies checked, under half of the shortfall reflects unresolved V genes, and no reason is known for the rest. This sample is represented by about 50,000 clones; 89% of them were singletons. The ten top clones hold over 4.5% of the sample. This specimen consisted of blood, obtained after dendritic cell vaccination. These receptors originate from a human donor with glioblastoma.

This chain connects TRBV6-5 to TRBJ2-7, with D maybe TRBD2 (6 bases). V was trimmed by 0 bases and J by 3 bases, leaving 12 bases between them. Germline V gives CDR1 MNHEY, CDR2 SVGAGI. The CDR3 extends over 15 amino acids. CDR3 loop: CASSYSGGISYEQYF. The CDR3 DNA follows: TGTGCCAGCAGTTACTCGGGCGGGATAAGCTACGAGCAGTACTTC.

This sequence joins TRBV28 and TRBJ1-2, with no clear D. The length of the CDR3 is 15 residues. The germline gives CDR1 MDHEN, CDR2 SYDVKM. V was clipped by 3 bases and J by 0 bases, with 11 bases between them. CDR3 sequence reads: CASSLALGANYGYTF. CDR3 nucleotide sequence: TGTGCCAGCAGTTTGGCTTTGGGAGCTAACTATGGCTACACCTTC.

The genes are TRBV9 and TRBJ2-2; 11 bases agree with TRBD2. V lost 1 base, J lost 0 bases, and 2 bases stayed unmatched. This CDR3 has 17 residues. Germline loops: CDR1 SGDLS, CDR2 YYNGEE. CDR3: CASSVRLAGTNTGELFF. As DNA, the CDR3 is TGTGCCAGCAGCGTACGACTAGCGGGAACGAACACCGGGGAGCTGTTTTTT.

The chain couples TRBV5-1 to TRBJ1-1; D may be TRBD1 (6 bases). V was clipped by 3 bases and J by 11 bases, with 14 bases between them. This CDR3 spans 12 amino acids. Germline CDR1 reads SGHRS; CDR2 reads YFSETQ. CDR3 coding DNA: TGCGCCAGCAGCTCCCCCGGACAGACCGCTTTCTTT. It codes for CASSSPGQTAFF.

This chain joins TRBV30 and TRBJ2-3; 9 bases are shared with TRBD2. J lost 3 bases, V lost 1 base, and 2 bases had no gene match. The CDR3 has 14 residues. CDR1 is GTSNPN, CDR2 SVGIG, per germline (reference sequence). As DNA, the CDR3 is TGTGCCTGGAGTGCCACTAGCGGGACAGATACGCAGTATTTT. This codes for CAWSATSGTDTQYF.

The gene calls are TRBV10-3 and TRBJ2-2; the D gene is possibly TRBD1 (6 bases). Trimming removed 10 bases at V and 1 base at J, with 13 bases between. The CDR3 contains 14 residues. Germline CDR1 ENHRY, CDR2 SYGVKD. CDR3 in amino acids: CATWGQGNTGELFF. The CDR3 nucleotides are TGTGCCACTTGGGGGCAGGGGAACACCGGGGAGCTGTTTTTT.

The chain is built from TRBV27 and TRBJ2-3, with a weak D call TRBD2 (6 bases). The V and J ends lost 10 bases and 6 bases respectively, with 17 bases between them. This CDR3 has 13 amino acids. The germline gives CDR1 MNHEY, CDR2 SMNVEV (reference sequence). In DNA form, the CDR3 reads TGTGCCACCGGGAGAGGGGATCGGGATACGCAGTATTTT. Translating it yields CATGRGDRDTQYF.

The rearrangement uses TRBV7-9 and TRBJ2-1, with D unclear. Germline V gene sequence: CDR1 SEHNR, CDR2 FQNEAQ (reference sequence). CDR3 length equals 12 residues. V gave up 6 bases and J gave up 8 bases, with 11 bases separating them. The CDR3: CASRRVLHEQFF. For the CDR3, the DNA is TGTGCCAGCAGACGCGTTTTGCATGAGCAGTTCTTC.